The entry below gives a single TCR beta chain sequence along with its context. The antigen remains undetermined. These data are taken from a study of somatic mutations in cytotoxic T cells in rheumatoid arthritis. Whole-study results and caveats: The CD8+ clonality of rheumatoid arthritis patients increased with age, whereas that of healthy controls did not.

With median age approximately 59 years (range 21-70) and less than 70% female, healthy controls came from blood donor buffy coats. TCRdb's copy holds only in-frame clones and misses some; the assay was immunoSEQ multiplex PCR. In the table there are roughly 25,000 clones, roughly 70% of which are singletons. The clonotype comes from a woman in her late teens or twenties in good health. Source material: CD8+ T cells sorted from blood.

CDR3 bases: TGTGCCAGCAGCCCAATCCGCCTCCTCAGCTCCTACAATGAGCAGTTCTTC. Translated, it gives CASSPIRLLSSYNEQFF. This chain joins TRBV7-9 and TRBJ2-1; D gene ambiguous. The CDR3 is made up of 17 amino acids. V dropped 5 bases and J dropped 0 bases, with 17 bases sitting between them. The germline V gene encodes CDR1 SEHNR and CDR2 FQNEAQ (reference sequence). Filled out from reference TRBV7-9 and TRBJ2-1, the complete variable domain reads DTGVSQNPRHKITKRGQNVTFRCDPISEHNRLYWYRQTLGQGPEFLTYFQNEAQLEKSRLLSDRFSAERPKGSFSTLEIQRTEQGDSAMYLCASSPIRLLSSYNEQFFGPGTRLTVL.